The 31 T cell receptor beta chains given below trace back to one sample, sequenced in a study of T cells in Graves' hyperthyroidism and ophthalmopathy. Amplification of TCR beta CDR3 regions used RNA as the template. The HTBI primer set drove a first-round RT-PCR of the TCR CDR3. TCRdb used MiXCR to reprocess the multiplex PCR reads, holding one entry per CDR3 protein. The sample consists of 650,000 to 700,000 distinct CDR3 sequences, about 18% of them appearing once. The sample comprised blood. The receptor set was obtained from a man aged 50-60 years with Graves' hyperthyroidism.

This clonotype has ten or more counts. The chain joins TRBV19 to TRBJ2-2, with D perhaps TRBD1 (6 bases). Trimming left V 5 bases short and J 0 bases short, with 10 bases between. This CDR3 is 15 amino acids long. Germline CDR1 and CDR2: LNHDA and SQIVND (reference sequence). CDR3 in DNA: TGTGCCAGTAGTCCCGGGACATCGAACACCGGGGAGCTGTTTTTT. Encoded protein: CASSPGTSNTGELFF. The entire variable domain, with the rest obtained from reference TRBV19 and TRBJ2-2, is as follows: DGGITQSPKYLFRKEGQNVTLSCEQNLNHDAMYWYRQDPGQGLRLIYYSQIVNDFQKGDIAEGYSVSREKKESFPLTVTSAQKNPTAFYLCASSPGTSNTGELFFGEGSRLTVL.

This clonotype was detected a few times. The chain carries TRBV7-9 and TRBJ1-1; D is possibly TRBD1 (6 bases). V was pared by 6 bases and J by 6 bases, with 17 bases between. This CDR3 is 14 amino acids long. The germline gives CDR1 SEHNR, CDR2 FQNEAQ (reference sequence). CDR3 DNA sequence: TGTGCCAGCAGAAACATCTACAGGGTCCCTGAAGCTTTCTTT. It encodes CASRNIYRVPEAFF.

This chain links TRBV28 with TRBJ1-4, with D maybe TRBD1 (5 bases). The CDR3 totals 15 residues. Per germline, CDR1 MDHEN and CDR2 SYDVKM. V was pared by 7 bases and J by 0 bases, with 12 bases between. The chain's CDR3 is CASIVGGATNEKLFF. The DNA for the CDR3 is TGTGCCAGCATTGTTGGGGGAGCAACTAATGAAAAACTGTTTTTT.

This sequence joins TRBV10-3 and TRBJ1-2, with D maybe TRBD1 (6 bases). V was pared by 4 bases and J by 4 bases, with 10 bases between. The CDR3 consists of 13 residues. Germline CDR1 is ENHRY and CDR2 is SYGVKD. The CDR3 DNA sequence: TGTGCCATCAGTGTGGACAGCTTCTATGGCTACACCTTC. Translating it yields CAISVDSFYGYTF.

This clonotype turned up a few times. The J gene is TRBJ2-7, the V gene TRBV28, with D possibly called TRBD1 or TRBD2 (5 bases each). V was cut by 5 bases and J by 2 bases, with 13 bases left in between. Germline V gives CDR1 MDHEN, CDR2 SYDVKM. This CDR3 has 14 residues. CDR3 DNA sequence: TGTGCCAGCAGTGGGGACCTGAGGACCTACGAGCAGTACTTC. Its protein is CASSGDLRTYEQYF.

The sample holds many counts of this clonotype. V gene TRBV27 combines with J gene TRBJ2-1; the match to TRBD2 covers 12 bases. J gave up 8 bases and V 4 bases, and 9 bases lay outside the gene matches. This CDR3 has 16 amino acids. CDR1 and CDR2 from the germline V gene are MNHEY and SMNVEV (reference sequence). The CDR3 sequence: CASSYLAGGTKDEQFF. Written as DNA, the CDR3 is TGTGCCAGCAGTTATCTAGCGGGAGGGACCAAGGATGAGCAGTTCTTC.

In this sample, this clonotype turned up many times. The chain uses TRBV5-1 and TRBJ1-2; D may be TRBD1 (5 bases). This CDR3 comprises 14 residues. The germline V and J ends were trimmed by 3 bases and 4 bases, with 13 bases remaining between them. The germline V gene has CDR1 SGHRS and CDR2 YFSETQ. CDR3 sequence reads: CASSYDRPFYGYTF. CDR3 sequence (DNA): TGCGCCAGCAGCTACGACAGACCCTTCTATGGCTACACCTTC.

This clonotype has ten or more counts. V is TRBV30 and J is TRBJ2-7; D perhaps matches TRBD1 (5 bases). CDR3 size: 11 residues. Trimming stripped 4 bases from V and 3 bases from J, with 7 bases between. Per the germline V gene, CDR1 is GTSNPN and CDR2 is SVGIG (reference sequence). The CDR3 protein is CAWTDSYEQYF. CDR3 sequence (DNA): TGTGCCTGGACCGACAGCTACGAGCAGTACTTC.

This clonotype was detected many times. The CDR3 DNA reads TGTGCCAGCAGACTACTCGTGTCCTTAGAGCAGTTCTTC. It encodes CASRLLVSLEQFF. The V and J genes are TRBV6-5 and TRBJ2-1, with D unresolved. V shed 6 bases and J shed 10 bases, with 16 bases lying between them. CDR1 is MNHEY, CDR2 SVGAGI, per germline. CDR3 size: 13 residues.

This clonotype has at least ten counts. V is TRBV7-2 and J is TRBJ2-2, with D perhaps matching TRBD1 or TRBD2 (5 bases each). Germline V gives CDR1 SGHTA, CDR2 FQGNSA. The CDR3 spans 20 residues. V was shortened by 2 bases and J by 8 bases, with 30 bases between the two germline ends. CDR3: CASSLSVMLAGVWGTGELFF. The CDR3 DNA follows: TGTGCCAGCAGCTTATCAGTAATGTTGGCGGGCGTCTGGGGCACAGGGGAGCTGTTTTTT.

The genes are TRBV20-1 and TRBJ2-7, with D maybe TRBD2 (6 bases). V gave up 1 base and J gave up 0 bases, with 16 bases separating them. CDR1 and CDR2 (germline): DFQATT, SNEGSKA (reference sequence). The CDR3 length is 16 residues. The CDR3 region is CSARGQKGGISYEQYF. The CDR3 DNA reads as TGCAGTGCTAGAGGTCAAAAGGGAGGCATCTCCTACGAGCAGTACTTC.

At least ten counts were recorded for this clonotype. The chain links TRBV7-6 to TRBJ1-1; 8 bases match TRBD1. In germline, CDR1 is SGHVS, CDR2 FNYEAQ. This CDR3 region has 15 residues. J lost 4 bases, V lost 5 bases, and 9 bases had no gene match. The CDR3 sequence is CASSRQTTGGTEAFF. Written as DNA, the CDR3 is TGTGCCAGCAGCCGACAGACCACAGGGGGCACTGAAGCTTTCTTT.

This clonotype has ten or more counts. V and J are TRBV24-1 and TRBJ2-1; 8 bases map to TRBD2. From germline, CDR1 is KGHDR and CDR2 SFDVKD. Germline trimming cut 4 bases from V and 10 bases from J; bases unmatched to any gene: 11. The CDR3 contains 15 residues. The CDR3, as DNA: TGTGCCACCAGTGACCGTGGTACAGCGGGAGTGGAGCAGTTCTTC. It yields the protein CATSDRGTAGVEQFF.

Many counts were recorded for this clonotype. The chain has TRBV30 and TRBJ1-5, with D perhaps matching TRBD1 (5 bases). Germline CDR1 is GTSNPN and CDR2 is SVGIG (reference sequence). The CDR3 spans 13 residues. V was pared by 2 bases and J by 3 bases, with 8 bases between. As DNA, the CDR3 is TGTGCCTGGAGTAGGGGAATCAATCAGCCCCAGCATTTT. Translating it yields CAWSRGINQPQHF.

This clonotype was observed many times. The rearrangement joins TRBV28 to TRBJ1-1; D not resolved. Germline V CDR1 and CDR2: MDHEN, SYDVKM. This CDR3 has 15 amino acids. Trimming shortened V by 3 bases and J by 0 bases, and 11 bases separated the two germline ends. DNA of the CDR3: TGTGCCAGCAGTTTGCCCCAATCCTTGAACACTGAAGCTTTCTTT. It is translated as CASSLPQSLNTEAFF.

This clonotype was detected many times. This sequence joins TRBV7-2 and TRBJ2-3; maybe TRBD1 (5 bases). The CDR3 has 15 amino acids. Trimming pared 5 bases from V and 3 bases from J, leaving 15 bases between. Germline lookup yields CDR1 SGHTA and CDR2 FQGNSA. The CDR3 loop reads CASSPRMGLTDTQYF. The CDR3 DNA reads as TGTGCCAGCAGCCCTAGAATGGGGCTAACAGATACGCAGTATTTT.

J is TRBJ2-7 and V is TRBV20-1; the D is unclear. V lost 6 bases and J lost 5, with 23 bases in between. The CDR3 contains 15 residues. Germline loops: CDR1 DFQATT, CDR2 SNEGSKA (reference sequence). The CDR3, as DNA: TGCAGTGCCCTCTTTTCCCCAGGAAGGTACGACGAGCAGTACTTC. This gives the protein CSALFSPGRYDEQYF.

This clonotype was detected only once. This chain joins TRBV7-6 and TRBJ2-2; 9 nucleotides align to TRBD1. The CDR3 is 15 amino acids. Germline values: CDR1 SGHVS, CDR2 FNYEAQ. The trim removed 5 bases at V and 7 bases at J, leaving 8 bases unmatched. CDR3 nucleotides: TGTGCCAGCAGCCCGGGGACAGGGCTGGGCGGGGAGCTGTTTTTT. It encodes CASSPGTGLGGELFF. Combining the CDR3 with reference TRBV7-6 and TRBJ2-2 gives the whole variable domain GAGVSQSPRYKVTKRGQDVALRCDPISGHVSLYWYRQALGQGPEFLTYFNYEAQQDKSGLPNDRFSAERPEGSISTLTIQRTEQRDSAMYRCASSPGTGLGGELFFGEGSRLTVL.

This clonotype was picked up many times. The genes are TRBV11-2 and TRBJ2-4; the D gene is possibly TRBD1 (6 bases). CDR3 length: 14 amino acids. Trimming cost V 4 bases and J 1 base, with 8 bases left between them. Germline V gives CDR1 SGHAT, CDR2 FQNNGV. Written as DNA, the CDR3 is TGTGCCAGCAGCTCAGGGGCGGCCAAAAACATTCAGTACTTC. This gives the protein CASSSGAAKNIQYF.

This clonotype was seen repeatedly, ten times or more. The chain is built from TRBV20-1 and TRBJ1-1; D is possibly TRBD1 (6 bases). This CDR3 has 13 residues. Trimming removed 6 bases from V and 2 bases from J, with 13 bases in between. Germline V lookup: CDR1 DFQATT, CDR2 SNEGSKA (reference sequence). The CDR3 sequence is CSASGQINTEAFF. In nucleotides, the CDR3 is TGCAGTGCAAGTGGACAGATTAACACTGAAGCTTTCTTT.

This clonotype was found many times. The chain uses TRBV9 and TRBJ2-1, with 9 bases aligning to TRBD2. The germline V gene has CDR1 SGDLS and CDR2 YYNGEE. The ends lost 3 bases at V and 9 bases at J; junction bases unmatched: 10. The CDR3 is made up of 15 amino acids. The CDR3 loop reads CASSAGLAGSGEQFF. CDR3 nucleotide sequence: TGTGCCAGCAGCGCGGGACTAGCCGGAAGTGGTGAGCAGTTCTTC.

To note about this clonotype: Relative to the germline gene, one junction end is altered; a read error may explain this. V is TRBV24-1 and J is TRBJ2-5; D remains ambiguous. CDR1 KGHDR and CDR2 SFDVKD come from the germline V gene. The CDR3 loop spans 14 amino acids. The CDR3 is CATSAPDVEETQYF. The DNA of the CDR3 is TGTGCCACCAGTGCTCCGGATGTCGAAGAAACCCAGTACTTC.

The rearrangement joins TRBV6-5 to TRBJ2-5, with 11 positions matching TRBD2. The CDR3 spans 15 residues. Germline V gene lookup returns CDR1 MNHEY and CDR2 SVGAGI. V lost 3 bases, J lost 5 bases, and 5 bases stayed unmatched. DNA for the CDR3: TGTGCCAGCAGTTATAGCGGGAGGGCTCAGGAGACCCAGTACTTC. It specifies CASSYSGRAQETQYF.

This clonotype was seen a handful of times. The CDR3 nucleotides are TGTGCCAGCAGCGTAGGACAGGGTTCCCCTTCCTACAATGAGCAGTTCTTC. Encoded protein: CASSVGQGSPSYNEQFF. The J gene is TRBJ2-1, the V gene TRBV9; 7 nucleotides agree with TRBD1. The junction had 7 bases not matched to a gene; V was cut back by 0 bases and J by 1 base. Germline loops: CDR1 SGDLS, CDR2 YYNGEE. The CDR3 has 17 residues.

This clonotype was detected ten times or more. The CDR3 coding sequence is TGTGCTAGTGGTCCGCCGGACAGGGGGCGGAATACTGAAGCTTTCTTT. Protein: CASGPPDRGRNTEAFF. J is TRBJ1-1 and V is TRBV12-5; TRBD1 agrees at 11 bases. Germline CDR1 reads LGHNT; CDR2 reads FRNRAP. After removal of 5 bases from V and 5 bases from J, the junction contained 10 bases not matched to a gene. CDR3 length equals 16 residues.

The chain employs TRBV18 and TRBJ2-3; 8 nucleotides align to TRBD1. Germline loops: CDR1 KGHSH, CDR2 LQKENI. The V gene end was trimmed by 3 bases and the J gene end by 4 bases; junction bases not matched to a gene: 6. The CDR3 extends over 15 amino acids. CDR3 sequence reads: CASSPDRVSADTQYF. CDR3 DNA sequence: TGTGCCAGCTCACCGGACAGGGTCTCGGCAGATACGCAGTATTTT.

This clonotype was picked up a small number of times. The V call is TRBV5-1, the J call TRBJ2-1; 10 positions match TRBD1. Trimming at V came to 7 bases and at J to 9 bases, leaving 10 bases not matched to a gene. Germline CDR1 SGHRS, CDR2 YFSETQ. The CDR3 extends over 14 amino acids. Here the CDR3 reads CASGGQGGEGEQFF. The CDR3, as DNA: TGCGCCAGCGGTGGACAGGGGGGGGAGGGTGAGCAGTTCTTC.

This clonotype came up many times. The genes are TRBV28 and TRBJ1-1; 8 bases fit TRBD1. V shed 11 bases and J 4 bases; nucleotides not matched to a gene: 15. Germline CDR1 reads MDHEN; CDR2 reads SYDVKM. The CDR3 is 15 residues long. The CDR3 DNA sequence: TGTGCCTGTTACCCCTCAGGGGGCCTCGGCACTGAAGCTTTCTTT. It yields the protein CACYPSGGLGTEAFF.

This clonotype showed up many times. V usage is TRBV10-3 and J usage is TRBJ1-2; 11 bases align to TRBD1. CDR1 is ENHRY and CDR2 is SYGVKD in the germline V gene. V lost 6 bases, J lost 6 bases, and 9 bases stayed unmatched. The CDR3 is made up of 15 amino acids. The CDR3 region has the DNA TGTGCCATCAGCGGTGGACAGGGGGCTTTTCATGGCTACACCTTC. Amino acid sequence: CAISGGQGAFHGYTF.

Only a few counts were recorded for this clonotype. The chain links TRBV27 to TRBJ2-1; TRBD2 aligns across 16 bases. Germline CDR1 and CDR2: MNHEY and SMNVEV (reference sequence). Trimming at V came to 5 bases and at J to 6 bases, leaving 7 bases not matched to a gene. This CDR3 has 17 amino acids. The CDR3 DNA follows: TGTGCCAGCAGTCTCTCGGGACTAGCGGGAGGGCCCAATGAGCAGTTCTTC. Its translation: CASSLSGLAGGPNEQFF.

To note about this clonotype: Just one base apart from a much larger clone, this may be a read error. V gene TRBV11-2 combines with J gene TRBJ2-1, with 13 bases matching TRBD2. Germline V gene sequence: CDR1 SGHAT, CDR2 FQNNGV. The CDR3 has 16 amino acids. CDR3 in amino acids: CASSTTSGRGINDQFF. Written as DNA, the CDR3 is TGTGCCAGCAGCACCACTAGCGGGAGGGGAATCAATGACCAGTTCTTC.